A single sample gave rise to the 10 T cell receptor beta chains below, sequenced in a study of cytomegalovirus exposure and HLA in healthy donors (dated by TCRdb to the late 2010s). Libraries were prepared through the immunoSEQ multiplex PCR assay. For the multiplex PCR, a mixture combining 60 forward primers for TCR Vbeta segments and 13 reverse primers for TCR Jbeta segments was used. What TCRdb holds here is the immuneACCESS table cut down to in-frame rearrangements. Part of the clones is not present; checked against another copy, under half of the missing clones reflect an unresolved V gene, and the others are unexplained. Present in this sample are roughly 150,000 clones, around four fifths of which were seen just once. Approximately 1.3% of the sample belongs to the ten largest clones. The sequenced sample was PBMCs. Receptors were obtained from a young man in good health and CMV-seronegative.

The gene calls are TRBV6-6 and TRBJ1-5; perhaps TRBD1 as D (5 bases). CDR1 is MNHNY, CDR2 SVGAGI, per germline (reference sequence). This CDR3 contains 13 residues. V lost 4 bases, J lost 4 bases, and 8 bases lay in between. DNA of the CDR3: TGTGCCAGCAGTTTTCAGGGTAATCAGCCCCAGCATTTT. Translation gives CASSFQGNQPQHF.

This clone was observed a handful of times. This chain connects TRBV5-1 to TRBJ2-5; possibly TRBD1 for D (7 bases). The closer fit of TRBJ2-7 to the DNA end suggests the J call may be wrong. CDR1 is SGHRS and CDR2 is YFSETQ in the germline V gene. CDR3 length: 15 residues. CDR3 sequence: CASSSAGGMGYEQYF. The DNA for the CDR3 is TGCGCCAGCAGCTCTGCAGGGGGGATGGGCTACGAGCAGTACTTC.

CDR3 residues: CASSVGAGGGTQYF. Here the CDR3 DNA reads TGTGCCAGCAGTGTCGGGGCGGGAGGGGGGACCCAGTACTTC. The J gene is TRBJ2-5, the V gene TRBV2; 9 nucleotides match TRBD2. J lost 7 bases, V lost 4 bases, and 7 bases had no gene match. In germline, CDR1 is SNHLY, CDR2 FYNNEI. This CDR3 has 14 residues.

V usage is TRBV30 and J usage is TRBJ2-7, with D uncertain. The ends were cut back, 0 bases at V and 0 bases at J, with 6 bases in the middle. CDR1 GTSNPN and CDR2 SVGIG come from the germline V gene (reference sequence). This CDR3 region has 13 residues. CDR3 sequence reads: CAWSVRSSYEQYF. The CDR3 DNA is TGTGCCTGGAGTGTGAGGAGCTCCTACGAGCAGTACTTC.

For the CDR3, the DNA is TGTGCCAGCTCACCATCCGGGGGGATCACTGAAGCTTTCTTT. It encodes CASSPSGGITEAFF. The chain is built from TRBV18 and TRBJ1-1, with D possibly matching TRBD1 (5 bases). Germline V gene data show CDR1 as KGHSH and CDR2 as LQKENI. Trimming removed 2 bases at V and 4 bases at J, with 11 bases between. This CDR3 spans 14 amino acids.

This clone has only a few counts. V usage is TRBV4-3 and J usage is TRBJ2-3; TRBD2 agrees at 11 bases. The CDR3 sequence is 16 residues long. Germline CDR1 LGHNA, CDR2 YSLEER. J gave up 4 bases and V 2 bases, and 5 bases lay outside the gene matches. The CDR3 spells CASSQTLAGGSDTQYF. The CDR3 DNA reads TGCGCCAGCAGCCAAACTCTAGCGGGGGGTTCAGATACGCAGTATTTT.

This clone came up once. The gene calls are TRBV10-2 and TRBJ2-1; tentatively, D is TRBD2 (5 bases). The CDR3 loop spans 11 amino acids. Trimming left V 11 bases short and J 10 bases short, with 15 bases between. Germline values: CDR1 WSHSY, CDR2 SAAADI. Here the CDR3 reads CAHLKREEQFF. CDR3 in DNA: TGCGCCCACCTAAAAAGGGAGGAGCAGTTCTTC.

The V gene is TRBV10-2, the J gene TRBJ2-7; tentative D call: TRBD2 (6 bases). V was shortened by 5 bases and J by 1 base, with 12 bases between the two germline ends. This CDR3 is built from 14 residues. The germline CDR1 and CDR2 sequences are WSHSY and SAAADI. The CDR3 spells CASSPGTSSYEQYF. CDR3 in DNA: TGCGCCAGCAGTCCGGGGACTTCGTCCTACGAGCAGTACTTC.

This sequence joins TRBV7-9 and TRBJ2-7, with D uncertain. Trimming removed 1 base from V and 4 bases from J, with 8 bases in between. CDR1 SEHNR and CDR2 FQNEAQ come from the germline V gene (reference sequence). The CDR3 covers 13 residues. CDR3 coding DNA: TGTGCCAGCAGCTTAGACAGATCATACGAGCAGTACTTC. Protein sequence: CASSLDRSYEQYF. Drawing the rest from reference TRBV7-9 and TRBJ2-7, the complete variable domain is DTGVSQNPRHKITKRGQNVTFRCDPISEHNRLYWYRQTLGQGPEFLTYFQNEAQLEKSRLLSDRFSAERPKGSFSTLEIQRTEQGDSAMYLCASSLDRSYEQYFGPGTRLTVT.

CDR3 nucleotides: TGTGCCAGCAGGGCCATGGGACTCCCGGAGGAGCTGTTTTTT. The encoded protein is CASRAMGLPEELFF. The chain uses TRBV28 and TRBJ2-2; TRBD2 might be the D (6 bases). Germline loops: CDR1 MDHEN, CDR2 SYDVKM. Trimming took off 6 bases at V and 10 bases at J, with 18 bases between the two ends. The CDR3 contains 14 residues.